A single sample is the source of the 17 T cell receptor beta chains below, sequenced in a study of blood T cell repertoires in COVID-19. Generated by immunoSEQ multiplex PCR, the TCRdb table keeps only in-frame clones and is missing some. This sample has about 150,000 clones, with less than 95% found just once. What was sequenced was peripheral blood. These receptors were collected from a man in his fifties with acute or convalescent COVID-19.

This clone was recorded once. V is TRBV6-5 and J is TRBJ1-1; 8 nucleotides match TRBD1. J lost 1 base, V lost 6 bases, and 7 bases had no gene match. CDR1 MNHEY and CDR2 SVGAGI come from the germline V gene. CDR3 size: 15 residues. The CDR3: CASRTTGGSNTEAFF. The CDR3 nucleotides read TGTGCCAGCAGGACCACAGGGGGTTCGAACACTGAAGCTTTCTTT.

The V and J genes are TRBV12-3 or TRBV12-4 and TRBJ2-7, with D perhaps matching TRBD2 (5 bases). This CDR3 comprises 12 residues. Deletions cut 3 bases from V and 6 bases from J, with 9 bases between. The CDR3 DNA is TGTGCCAGCAGTTTGGAGGTAGGCGAGCAGTACTTC. Translation gives CASSLEVGEQYF.

This clone was seen only once. J is TRBJ2-2 and V is TRBV6-6; no firm D call. The CDR3 is made up of 14 amino acids. Germline V gives CDR1 MNHNY, CDR2 SVGAGI (reference sequence). The V and J ends lost 7 bases and 0 bases respectively, with 9 bases between them. The chain's CDR3 is CASISLPNTGELFF. CDR3 DNA: TGTGCCAGCATAAGCCTGCCGAACACCGGGGAGCTGTTTTTT.

The rearrangement joins TRBV9 to TRBJ1-6; the match to TRBD1 covers 7 bases. J lost 5 bases, V lost 0 bases, and 8 bases had no gene match. Germline V gene lookup returns CDR1 SGDLS and CDR2 YYNGEE. The CDR3 totals 17 residues. The CDR3 coding sequence is TGTGCCAGCAGCGTAGATTTTGGGACAGCAAATAATTCACCCCTCCACTTT. Translation: CASSVDFGTANNSPLHF.

The chain couples TRBV19 to TRBJ1-5, with a possible D match to TRBD1 (5 bases). The CDR3 contains 13 residues. The germline V gene has CDR1 LNHDA and CDR2 SQIVND (reference sequence). V shed 6 bases and J shed 10 bases, with 16 bases lying between them. This CDR3 reads CASSDSRGSPQHF. The DNA for the CDR3 is TGTGCCAGTAGCGACAGCCGGGGGAGTCCCCAGCATTTT.

The rearrangement links TRBV7-9 to TRBJ2-4; TRBD1 matches at 7 bases. The V gene end was trimmed by 6 bases and the J gene end by 1 base; junction bases not matched to a gene: 9. Per germline, CDR1 SEHNR and CDR2 FQNEAQ (reference sequence). This CDR3 comprises 16 residues. CDR3 in amino acids: CASSYDRESAKNIQYF. The CDR3, as DNA: TGTGCCAGCAGTTACGACAGGGAATCCGCCAAAAACATTCAGTACTTC.

CDR3 coding DNA: TGTGCCAGCAGTGGTCTCCAGGGGGGACGAAACTCTGGAAACACCATATATTTT. Protein sequence: CASSGLQGGRNSGNTIYF. The chain combines TRBV6-1 with TRBJ1-3, with TRBD1 matching over 7 bases. The CDR3 is 18 amino acids. V shed 4 bases and J 0 bases; nucleotides not matched to a gene: 12. Germline CDR1 MNHNS, CDR2 SASEGT.

This chain's CDR3 is CASSYIGGGPYEQYF. The CDR3 DNA follows: TGTGCCAGCAGTTACATTGGGGGAGGGCCCTACGAGCAGTACTTC. The V and J genes are TRBV6-5 and TRBJ2-7; TRBD2 matches at 7 bases. Looked up from germline, CDR1 is MNHEY and CDR2 is SVGAGI. The length of the CDR3 is 15 residues. V shed 2 bases and J 2 bases; nucleotides not matched to a gene: 6.

The chain employs TRBV15 and TRBJ1-2; 7 positions agree with TRBD1. The CDR3 length is 13 residues. Per germline, CDR1 LNHNV and CDR2 YYDKDF (reference sequence). J gave up 4 bases and V 5 bases, and 4 bases lay outside the gene matches. The CDR3 DNA sequence: TGTGCCACCAGCGGCTGGGACAGCTATGGCTACACCTTC. As protein: CATSGWDSYGYTF. Full variable domain (rest looked up from reference TRBV15 and TRBJ1-2): DAMVIQNPRYQVTQFGKPVTLSCSQTLNHNVMYWYQQKSSQAPKLLFHYYDKDFNNEADTPDNFQSRRPNTSFCFLDIRSPGLGDTAMYLCATSGWDSYGYTFGSGTRLTVV.

This chain joins TRBV11-2 and TRBJ1-1; TRBD1 matches at 7 bases. CDR1 is SGHAT, CDR2 FQNNGV, per germline. The CDR3 consists of 17 residues. V trimming: 1 base; J trimming: 4 bases; junction bases outside the gene matches: 12. In DNA form, the CDR3 reads TGTGCCAGCAGCTTAGGAGGGGGGACAGAAAGGGTCACTGAAGCTTTCTTT. Its protein product is CASSLGGGTERVTEAFF.

The V and J genes are TRBV4-1 and TRBJ2-7; 7 bases agree with TRBD1. With 0 bases clipped from V and 3 bases from J, the junction kept 8 bases outside the gene matches. The CDR3 totals 16 residues. Germline V CDR1 and CDR2: MGHRA, YSYEKL. CDR3 in DNA: TGCGCCAGCAGCCAAGAGTTACGGGACAGCTACTACGAGCAGTACTTC. Its protein product is CASSQELRDSYYEQYF.

The CDR3 protein is CASSVPPQGHNEQFF. CDR3 DNA sequence: TGTGCCAGCAGCGTACCCCCTCAGGGGCACAATGAGCAGTTCTTC. The genes are TRBV9 and TRBJ2-1; tentatively, D is TRBD1 (6 bases). Trimming cost V 1 base and J 5 bases, with 13 bases left between them. The CDR3 is made up of 15 amino acids. Germline-derived CDR1 and CDR2 are SGDLS and YYNGEE.

This chain joins TRBV27 and TRBJ1-5; possible D gene TRBD1, 6 bases. Germline CDR1 and CDR2: MNHEY and SMNVEV (reference sequence). CDR3 length: 14 residues. V lost 5 bases and J 3 bases, leaving 11 bases between the germline ends. The CDR3 nucleotides read TGTGCCAGCAGTGCGACAGGTTACAATCAGCCCCAGCATTTT. Its protein product is CASSATGYNQPQHF.

The chain combines TRBV18 with TRBJ2-3, with TRBD2 identical over 11 bases. This CDR3 spans 18 amino acids. Germline loops: CDR1 KGHSH, CDR2 LQKENI. V trimming: 4 bases; J trimming: 0 bases; junction bases outside the gene matches: 9. The CDR3 bases are TGTGCCAGCTCACGATCGGGACTAGCGGCAATCAGCACAGATACGCAGTATTTT. Amino acids: CASSRSGLAAISTDTQYF.

The chain couples TRBV6-2 or TRBV6-3 to TRBJ2-1, with TRBD1 matching 8 bases. With V trimmed by 6 bases and J by 6 bases, 7 bases remained unmatched. Germline-derived CDR1 and CDR2 are MNHEY and SVGEGT. This CDR3 spans 14 amino acids. CDR3 sequence: CASSPRGRFNEQFF. The CDR3 bases are TGTGCCAGCAGCCCCAGGGGGCGATTCAATGAGCAGTTCTTC.

The V call is TRBV4-3, the J call TRBJ2-3, with 7 bases that match TRBD2. CDR3 length: 15 amino acids. The junction had 3 bases not matched to a gene; V was cut back by 1 base and J by 2 bases. Germline loops: CDR1 LGHNA, CDR2 YSLEER. The CDR3 nucleotides read TGCGCCAGCAGCCAAGGTGGGGGGGACACAGATACGCAGTATTTT. The encoded protein is CASSQGGGDTDTQYF.

The rearrangement uses TRBV28 and TRBJ1-5, with 8 bases lining up with TRBD1. Germline CDR1 MDHEN, CDR2 SYDVKM. This CDR3 is 14 amino acids long. The trim removed 4 bases at V and 9 bases at J, leaving 8 bases unmatched. The CDR3 nucleotides read TGTGCCAGCAGTTCCCAGACAGGGGAGCTGCCCCAGCATTTT. This gives the protein CASSSQTGELPQHF.